This T cell receptor (beta chain) was observed in a study of OX40 agonist ivuxolimab in advanced cancers. Sequencing was performed with immunoSEQ multiplex PCR; in TCRdb, only in-frame clones are kept and a portion is missing. The sample records approximately 69,000 clones, almost 90% being singletons. Details on this clone: Its target is not known.

General study results and limits: Several nonresponders also turned out to have low normalized T-cell clonal expansion.

The V gene lost 5 bases and the J gene lost 8 bases, with 13 bases spanning the gap. The germline V gene encodes CDR1 SGHTA and CDR2 FQGTGA. The CDR3 is made up of 13 amino acids. This TCR derives from an adult with an advanced solid tumor such as melanoma, head and neck, liver or kidney cancer. This rearrangement joins TRBV7-3 to TRBJ2-1, with D perhaps TRBD2 (5 bases). The specimen was CD4+ or CD8+ T cells sorted from blood, collected in a trial of the OX40 agonist ivuxolimab. In nucleotides, the CDR3 is TGTGCCAGCAGCCTAAGCCGAGCGGATGAGCAGTTCTTC. Translation gives CASSLSRADEQFF.